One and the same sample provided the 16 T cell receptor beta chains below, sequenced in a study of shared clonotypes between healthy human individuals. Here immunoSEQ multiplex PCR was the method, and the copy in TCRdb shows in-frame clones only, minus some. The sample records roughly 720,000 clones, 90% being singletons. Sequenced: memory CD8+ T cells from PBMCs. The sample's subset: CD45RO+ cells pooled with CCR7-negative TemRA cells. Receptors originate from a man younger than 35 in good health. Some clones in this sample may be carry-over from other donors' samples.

The CDR3 nucleotides read TGTGCCAGCAGCGGGGGACTAGCGGGATCGGACATTCAGTACTTC. Protein product: CASSGGLAGSDIQYF. The genes are TRBV9 and TRBJ2-4, with 13 bases aligning to TRBD2. The CDR3 is made up of 15 amino acids. J was trimmed by 8 bases and V by 3 bases; bases with no gene match: 5. Germline V gives CDR1 SGDLS, CDR2 YYNGEE.

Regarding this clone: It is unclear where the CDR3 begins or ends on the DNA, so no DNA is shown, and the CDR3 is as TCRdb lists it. CDR3 protein: CASSQERLRFGELFF. V is TRBV14 and J is TRBJ2-2. From germline, CDR1 is SGHDN and CDR2 FVKESK. The CDR3 region is 15 residues in length, termini included.

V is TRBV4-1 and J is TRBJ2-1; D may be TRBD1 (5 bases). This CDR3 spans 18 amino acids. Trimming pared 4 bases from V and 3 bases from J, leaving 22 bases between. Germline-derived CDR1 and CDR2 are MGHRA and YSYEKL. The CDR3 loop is CASSPHQKGPRGYNEQFF. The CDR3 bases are TGCGCCAGCAGCCCTCATCAAAAGGGGCCTCGCGGCTACAATGAGCAGTTCTTC.

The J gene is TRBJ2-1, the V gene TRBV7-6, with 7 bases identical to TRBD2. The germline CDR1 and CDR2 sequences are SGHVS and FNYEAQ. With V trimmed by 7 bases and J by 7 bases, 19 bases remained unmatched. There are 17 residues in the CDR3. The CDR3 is CASNPWTGGNPPNEQFF. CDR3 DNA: TGTGCCAGCAACCCATGGACGGGAGGTAACCCCCCGAATGAGCAGTTCTTC.

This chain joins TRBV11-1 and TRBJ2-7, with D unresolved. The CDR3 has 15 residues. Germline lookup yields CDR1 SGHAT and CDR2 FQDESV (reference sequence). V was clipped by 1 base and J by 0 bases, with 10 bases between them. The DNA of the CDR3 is TGTGCCAGCAGCTTAGTGGCACCGAGCTCCTACGAGCAGTACTTC. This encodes CASSLVAPSSYEQYF.

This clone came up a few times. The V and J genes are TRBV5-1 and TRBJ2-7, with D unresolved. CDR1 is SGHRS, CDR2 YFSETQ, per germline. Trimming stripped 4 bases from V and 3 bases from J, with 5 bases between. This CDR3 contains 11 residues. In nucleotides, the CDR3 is TGCGCCAGCAGCGCCAACTACGAGCAGTACTTC. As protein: CASSANYEQYF.

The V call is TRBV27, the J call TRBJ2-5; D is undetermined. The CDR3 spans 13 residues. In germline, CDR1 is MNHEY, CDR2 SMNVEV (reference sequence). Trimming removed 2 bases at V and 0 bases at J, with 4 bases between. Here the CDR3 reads CASSLIYQETQYF. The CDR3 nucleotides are TGTGCCAGCAGTTTAATATACCAAGAGACCCAGTACTTC.

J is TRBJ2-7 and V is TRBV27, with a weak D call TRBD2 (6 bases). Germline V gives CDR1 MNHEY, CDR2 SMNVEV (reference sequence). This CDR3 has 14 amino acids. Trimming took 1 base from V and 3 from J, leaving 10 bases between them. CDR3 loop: CASSLLGGNYEQYF. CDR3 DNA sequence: TGTGCCAGCAGTTTATTAGGAGGGAACTACGAGCAGTACTTC.

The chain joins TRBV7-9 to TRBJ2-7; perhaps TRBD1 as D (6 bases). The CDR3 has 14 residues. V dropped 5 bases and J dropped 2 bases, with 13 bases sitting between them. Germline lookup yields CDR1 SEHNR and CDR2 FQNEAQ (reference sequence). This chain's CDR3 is CASSTGTPAYEQYF. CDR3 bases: TGTGCCAGCAGCACCGGGACACCAGCCTACGAGCAGTACTTC.

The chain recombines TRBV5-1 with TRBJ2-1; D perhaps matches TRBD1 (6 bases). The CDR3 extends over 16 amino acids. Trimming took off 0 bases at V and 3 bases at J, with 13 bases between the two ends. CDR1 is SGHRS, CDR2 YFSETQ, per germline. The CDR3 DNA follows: TGCGCCAGCAGCTTGGGGTATGGGACAAGCTACAATGAGCAGTTCTTC. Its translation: CASSLGYGTSYNEQFF.

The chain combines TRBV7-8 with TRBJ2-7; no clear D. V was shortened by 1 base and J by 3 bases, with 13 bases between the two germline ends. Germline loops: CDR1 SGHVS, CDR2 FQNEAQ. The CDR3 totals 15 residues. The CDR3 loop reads CASSLGQASHYEQYF. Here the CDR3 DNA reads TGTGCCAGCAGCTTAGGTCAGGCCAGCCACTACGAGCAGTACTTC. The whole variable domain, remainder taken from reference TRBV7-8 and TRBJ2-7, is GAGVSQSPRYKVAKRGQDVALRCDPISGHVSLFWYQQALGQGPEFLTYFQNEAQLDKSGLPSDRFFAERPEGSVSTLKIQRTQQEDSAVYLCASSLGQASHYEQYFGPGTRLTVT.

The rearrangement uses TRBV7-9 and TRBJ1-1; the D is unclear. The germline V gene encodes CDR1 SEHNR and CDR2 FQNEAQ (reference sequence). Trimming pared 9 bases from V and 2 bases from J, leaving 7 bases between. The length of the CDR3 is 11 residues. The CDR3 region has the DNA TGTGCCAGTGGCAATAACACTGAAGCTTTCTTT. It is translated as CASGNNTEAFF.

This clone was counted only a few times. This CDR3 is CASKSYSNQPQHF. The CDR3 DNA reads as TGTGCCAGCAAATCGTATAGCAATCAGCCCCAGCATTTT. V gene TRBV2 combines with J gene TRBJ1-5; D not resolved. In germline, CDR1 is SNHLY, CDR2 FYNNEI. The length of the CDR3 is 13 residues. The V end was cut by 7 bases, the J end by 0 bases, with 7 bases between.

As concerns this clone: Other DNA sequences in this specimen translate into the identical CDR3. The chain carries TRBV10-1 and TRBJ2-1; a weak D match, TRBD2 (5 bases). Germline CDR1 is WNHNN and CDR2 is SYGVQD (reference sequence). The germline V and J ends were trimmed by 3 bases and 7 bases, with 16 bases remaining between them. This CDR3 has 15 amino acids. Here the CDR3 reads CASSDIRTGNNEQFF. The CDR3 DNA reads TGCGCCAGCAGTGACATCCGGACGGGAAATAATGAGCAGTTCTTC.

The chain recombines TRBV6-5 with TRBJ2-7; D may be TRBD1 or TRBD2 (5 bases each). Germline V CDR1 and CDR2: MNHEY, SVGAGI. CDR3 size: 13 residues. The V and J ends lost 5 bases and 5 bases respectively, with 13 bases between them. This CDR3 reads CASSTGAAHEQYF. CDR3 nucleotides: TGTGCCAGCAGTACCGGGGCCGCCCACGAGCAGTACTTC.

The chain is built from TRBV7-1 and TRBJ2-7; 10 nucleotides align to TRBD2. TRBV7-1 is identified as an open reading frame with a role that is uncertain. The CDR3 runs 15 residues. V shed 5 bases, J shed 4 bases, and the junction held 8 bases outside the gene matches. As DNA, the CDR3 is TGTGCCAGCAGCGCACCTAGCGGGAGAACGTACGAGCAGTACTTC. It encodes CASSAPSGRTYEQYF.